This TCR beta chain was captured by sequencing in a study of T cell changes during pregnancy in multiple sclerosis. TCRdb's copy holds only in-frame clones and misses some; the assay was immunoSEQ multiplex PCR. The data show just under 50,000 clones, with approximately 94% seen just once and approximately 0.31% held by the top ten. V was pared by 5 bases and J by 0 bases, with 8 bases of the junction left unmatched. The CDR3 contains 18 residues. Germline loops: CDR1 PRHDT, CDR2 FYEKMQ (reference sequence). The sequence was collected from a female donor with multiple sclerosis, enrolled in a pregnancy study. Source: CD4+ T cells from peripheral blood mononuclear cells, taken in the third trimester of pregnancy. V usage is TRBV13 and J usage is TRBJ2-2; 11 nucleotides align to TRBD2. This CDR3 reads CASSQPGTSGSNTGELFF. The CDR3 DNA follows: TGTGCCAGCAGCCAGCCAGGGACTAGCGGATCGAACACCGGGGAGCTGTTTTTT.